A single sample is the source of the 29 T cell receptor beta chains below, sequenced in a study of long-term antiretroviral therapy in people with HIV. This was the immunoSEQ v3.0 assay at survey level. Repertoires were generated with immunoSEQ multiplex PCR, while TCRdb's copy carries only in-frame clones and drops some. The data hold more than 15,000 clones, with roughly 95% observed a single time. Sequencing was performed on unsorted PBMCs, taken approximately 11 years after starting antiretroviral therapy. The receptors originated from a man aged 30 to 39 with HIV.

J is TRBJ2-1 and V is TRBV11-2; D unresolved. V was shortened by 3 bases and J by 0 bases, with 6 bases between the two germline ends. The germline V gene has CDR1 SGHAT and CDR2 FQNNGV. There are 14 residues in the CDR3. This CDR3 reads CASSFKSSYNEQFF. The CDR3 nucleotides read TGTGCCAGCAGCTTTAAGAGCTCCTACAATGAGCAGTTCTTC.

The rearrangement joins TRBV10-1 to TRBJ2-3; the D is unclear. The CDR3 length is 15 residues. CDR1 is WNHNN, CDR2 SYGVQD, per germline (reference sequence). Trimming left V 10 bases short and J 0 bases short, with 17 bases between. This CDR3 is CATSAVLSSTDTQYF. The CDR3 nucleotides read TGCGCCACCTCTGCAGTCCTTTCTAGCACAGATACGCAGTATTTT.

This chain joins TRBV5-1 and TRBJ1-4; a possible D gene is TRBD1 (6 bases). This CDR3 region has 19 residues. CDR1 and CDR2 from the germline V gene are SGHRS and YFSETQ. V was clipped by 0 bases and J by 4 bases, with 22 bases between them. The CDR3 region is CASSLAALTGPSINEKLFF. The CDR3 nucleotides are TGCGCCAGCAGCTTGGCCGCCCTGACAGGCCCCTCAATTAATGAAAAACTGTTTTTT.

This chain connects TRBV7-2 to TRBJ1-6; the D is unclear. CDR3 size: 14 residues. From germline, CDR1 is SGHTA and CDR2 FQGNSA. V was pared by 7 bases and J by 10 bases, with 17 bases between. This CDR3 reads CASTTQADASPLHF. The CDR3 DNA follows: TGTGCCAGCACGACTCAGGCGGACGCCTCACCCCTCCACTTT.

In DNA, the CDR3 is TGTGCCAGCGGCGCCCAGCGGGGGATGTACGAGCAGTACTTC. Amino acid sequence: CASGAQRGMYEQYF. J is TRBJ2-7 and V is TRBV5-5; 8 nucleotides line up with TRBD2. The germline CDR1 and CDR2 sequences are SGHKS and YYEKEE (reference sequence). The V segment lost 7 bases and the J segment 4 bases; nucleotides outside the gene matches: 10. This CDR3 is 14 amino acids long.

The V and J genes are TRBV5-1 and TRBJ2-5; unclear D gene. CDR3 size: 12 residues. CDR1 and CDR2 (germline): SGHRS, YFSETQ. The V gene lost 0 bases and the J gene lost 4 bases, with 4 bases spanning the gap. CDR3 DNA: TGCGCCAGCAGCTTGGCAGGAGAGACCCAGTACTTC. Protein: CASSLAGETQYF.

V and J are TRBV6-6 and TRBJ2-3; the D gene is possibly TRBD1 (5 bases). V gave up 10 bases and J gave up 9 bases, with 23 bases separating them. The CDR3 length is 14 residues. The germline V gene encodes CDR1 MNHNY and CDR2 SVGAGI (reference sequence). The CDR3 sequence is CATRSSQDPYTQYF. The CDR3 nucleotides read TGTGCCACCCGTTCCTCACAGGACCCGTACACGCAGTATTTT.

Concerning this clone itself: The DNA is left out, because the CDR3 cannot be placed on it with certainty; the CDR3 is given as TCRdb lists it. The chain has TRBV6-1 and TRBJ2-3; the table assigns TRBD1, which was not confirmed against the DNA. Germline CDR1 is MNHNS and CDR2 is SASEGT. The CDR3 is 16 amino acids long, termini counted. The CDR3 spells CASSDFGPGGTDTQYF.

V is TRBV2 and J is TRBJ2-1, with TRBD2 matching over 7 bases. The CDR3 has 17 amino acids. CDR1 is SNHLY and CDR2 is FYNNEI in the germline V gene. The ends lost 2 bases at V and 4 bases at J; junction bases unmatched: 11. The CDR3: CASSESPLADPYNEQFF. DNA of the CDR3: TGTGCCAGCAGTGAATCCCCTCTAGCGGATCCATACAATGAGCAGTTCTTC.

This clone showed up just once. The chain has TRBV6-5 and TRBJ1-2; TRBD1 is a possible D gene (6 bases). Germline V gives CDR1 MNHEY, CDR2 SVGAGI. Trimming pared 6 bases from V and 4 bases from J, leaving 12 bases between. CDR3 size: 13 residues. CDR3 bases: TGTGCCAGCAGCGGGACAAGTGTCTATGGCTACACCTTC. The encoded protein is CASSGTSVYGYTF.

J is TRBJ1-1 and V is TRBV7-9, with D unresolved. The germline V gene encodes CDR1 SEHNR and CDR2 FQNEAQ (reference sequence). This CDR3 contains 13 residues. Between the trimmed V and J ends, which lost 1 base and 0 bases, there was a span of 3 bases. The CDR3 reads CASSLVMNTEAFF. CDR3 nucleotides: TGTGCCAGCAGCTTAGTCATGAACACTGAAGCTTTCTTT.

The rearrangement joins TRBV28 to TRBJ1-1, with TRBD1 identical over 7 bases. The CDR3 runs to 15 residues. The V and J ends lost 6 bases and 4 bases, in that order; junction bases with no gene match: 11. Looked up from germline, CDR1 is MDHEN and CDR2 is SYDVKM. The CDR3 nucleotides are TGTGCCAGCAGACATAACAGGGGTTTAGCCACTGAAGCTTTCTTT. As protein: CASRHNRGLATEAFF. Together with reference TRBV28 and TRBJ1-1, the CDR3 gives the full variable domain: DVKVTQSSRYLVKRTGEKVFLECVQDMDHENMFWYRQDPGLGLRLIYFSYDVKMKEKGDIPEGYSVSREKKERFSLILESASTNQTSMYLCASRHNRGLATEAFFGQGTRLTVV.

The rearrangement links TRBV19 to TRBJ2-2; D gene ambiguous. This CDR3 has 15 residues. V was shortened by 7 bases and J by 0 bases, with 12 bases between the two germline ends. Germline assignment: CDR1 LNHDA and CDR2 SQIVND (reference sequence). The DNA of the CDR3 is TGTGCCAGTAATTGGGCCCTCGCGAACACCGGGGAGCTGTTTTTT. Residues: CASNWALANTGELFF.

The chain couples TRBV7-6 to TRBJ2-7, with D hard to call. V shed 5 bases and J shed 3 bases, with 17 bases lying between them. Germline assignment: CDR1 SGHVS and CDR2 FNYEAQ. The CDR3 totals 15 residues. In DNA form, the CDR3 reads TGTGCCAGCAGCCTCAACTGGACCGCCGTCTACGAGCAGTACTTC. Encoded protein: CASSLNWTAVYEQYF. Drawing the rest from reference TRBV7-6 and TRBJ2-7, the complete variable domain is GAGVSQSPRYKVTKRGQDVALRCDPISGHVSLYWYRQALGQGPEFLTYFNYEAQQDKSGLPNDRFSAERPEGSISTLTIQRTEQRDSAMYRCASSLNWTAVYEQYFGPGTRLTVT.

This chain links TRBV12-5 with TRBJ2-2; 7 nucleotides line up with TRBD2. With V trimmed by 6 bases and J by 7 bases, 11 bases remained unmatched. The germline V gene has CDR1 LGHNT and CDR2 FRNRAP. The CDR3 runs to 15 residues. The CDR3 coding sequence is TGTGCTAGTGGCTCCTACACGGGAGGAATCGGGGAGCTGTTTTTT. Translation: CASGSYTGGIGELFF.

The J gene is TRBJ2-1, the V gene TRBV29-1, with 9 positions matching TRBD2. The CDR3 length is 13 residues. From germline, CDR1 is SQVTM and CDR2 ANQGSEA. Trimming took 7 bases from V and 4 from J; bases not matched to a gene: 5. CDR3 coding DNA: TGCAGCGGGAGCGGGGGGAGTTACAATGAGCAGTTCTTC. Amino acid sequence: CSGSGGSYNEQFF.

The V gene is TRBV6-7, the J gene TRBJ1-4, with D unclear. TRBV6-7 is recorded as an ORF, its role being uncertain. There are 10 residues in the CDR3. The V and J ends lost 9 bases and 10 bases respectively, with 9 bases between them. DNA for the CDR3: TGTGCCAGTATCAATAGAAAACTGTTTTTT. Amino acid sequence: CASINRKLFF.

A single count supports this clone. The V gene is TRBV6-1, the J gene TRBJ1-4; the match to TRBD1 covers 9 bases. V lost 2 bases to trimming and J lost 8 bases; unmatched junction nucleotides: 9. CDR1 MNHNS and CDR2 SASEGT come from the germline V gene. The CDR3 spans 16 residues. The CDR3, as DNA: TGTGCCAGCAGTGAACCGTTGGGACAGGGCGGCGAAAAACTGTTTTTT. Its protein product is CASSEPLGQGGEKLFF.

The chain combines TRBV29-1 with TRBJ2-1; TRBD1 aligns across 7 bases. Germline values: CDR1 SQVTM, CDR2 ANQGSEA. Trimming cost V 0 bases and J 5 bases; bases outside gene matches: 7. The CDR3 is 15 amino acids. The CDR3 DNA sequence: TGCAGCGTTGAAGAACGACGGACAGGTAACAATGAGCAGTTCTTC. This sequence encodes CSVEERRTGNNEQFF.

The V gene is TRBV7-3, the J gene TRBJ1-2; D perhaps matches TRBD1 (6 bases). Trimming cost V 8 bases and J 8 bases, with 18 bases left between them. Germline CDR1 SGHTA, CDR2 FQGTGA. This CDR3 has 13 amino acids. The DNA of the CDR3 is TGTGCCAGCGCGCCGGTCTCCAGGGGAGGCTACACCTTC. Translated, it gives CASAPVSRGGYTF.

The chain has TRBV12-5 and TRBJ2-5; TRBD1 aligns across 9 bases. This CDR3 spans 14 amino acids. J was trimmed by 5 bases and V by 1 base; bases with no gene match: 2. Germline V gene sequence: CDR1 LGHNT, CDR2 FRNRAP. The CDR3 loop is CASGLGQGVETQYF. CDR3 nucleotides: TGTGCTAGTGGTTTGGGACAGGGGGTGGAGACCCAGTACTTC.

The chain combines TRBV27 with TRBJ1-2; no clear D. Trimming shortened V by 4 bases and J by 5 bases, and 11 bases separated the two germline ends. The CDR3 runs 13 residues. Germline CDR1 is MNHEY and CDR2 is SMNVEV (reference sequence). The CDR3 loop is CASSSSRVYGYTF. The CDR3 bases are TGTGCCAGCAGTTCCTCGCGGGTATATGGCTACACCTTC.

The CDR3 reads CASSVASSGGFQETQYF. Written as DNA, the CDR3 is TGTGCCAGCAGCGTAGCATCGAGCGGGGGGTTCCAAGAGACCCAGTACTTC. This chain joins TRBV9 and TRBJ2-5; 9 bases are shared with TRBD2. J lost 1 base, V lost 0 bases, and 7 bases had no gene match. CDR1 is SGDLS and CDR2 is YYNGEE in the germline V gene. This CDR3 has 17 amino acids.

The chain joins TRBV18 to TRBJ2-7; the D gene is possibly TRBD1 (5 bases). Per germline, CDR1 KGHSH and CDR2 LQKENI. V lost 3 bases, J lost 7 bases, and 13 bases lay in between. The CDR3 spans 13 residues. In DNA, the CDR3 is TGTGCCAGCTCACCGTCACAGGTCCTTGAGCAGTACTTC. Translated: CASSPSQVLEQYF.

The chain employs TRBV5-1 and TRBJ1-1; maybe TRBD1 (5 bases). Germline loops: CDR1 SGHRS, CDR2 YFSETQ. The germline V and J ends were trimmed by 1 base and 8 bases, with 9 bases remaining between them. CDR3 length equals 12 residues. This CDR3 reads CASSLNSGEAFF. For the CDR3, the DNA is TGCGCCAGCAGCTTGAACTCAGGGGAAGCTTTCTTT.

This chain links TRBV11-2 with TRBJ1-3, with unresolved D. The CDR3 covers 16 residues. Germline CDR1 SGHAT, CDR2 FQNNGV. Trimming cost V 1 base and J 0 bases, with 10 bases left between them. The DNA of the CDR3 is TGTGCCAGCAGCTTAGGTGGCAGGAGCTCTGGAAACACCATATATTTT. It encodes CASSLGGRSSGNTIYF. Drawing the rest from reference TRBV11-2 and TRBJ1-3, the complete variable domain is EAGVAQSPRYKIIEKRQSVAFWCNPISGHATLYWYQQILGQGPKLLIQFQNNGVVDDSQLPKDRFSAERLKGVDSTLKIQPAKLEDSAVYLCASSLGGRSSGNTIYFGEGSWLTVV.

V gene TRBV11-2 combines with J gene TRBJ1-3, with D possibly being TRBD1 (5 bases). V lost 1 base and J 5 bases, leaving 12 bases between the germline ends. The CDR3 extends over 15 amino acids. CDR1 and CDR2 from the germline V gene are SGHAT and FQNNGV. CDR3 sequence: CASSLVGGDRNTIYF. As DNA, the CDR3 is TGTGCCAGCAGCTTAGTCGGGGGGGATAGAAACACCATATATTTT.

This sequence joins TRBV2 and TRBJ2-5; the match to TRBD1 covers 8 bases. CDR3 size: 14 residues. Per germline, CDR1 SNHLY and CDR2 FYNNEI. V gave up 5 bases and J gave up 5 bases; unmatched junction bases: 7. The chain's CDR3 is CASSRDRHQETQYF. CDR3 nucleotide sequence: TGTGCCAGCAGTAGGGACAGGCATCAGGAGACCCAGTACTTC.

In this sample, this clone turned up once. The same CDR3 is also encoded by other DNA sequences in this sample. The genes are TRBV4-1 and TRBJ1-6, with D perhaps matching TRBD1 (5 bases). The V gene lost 1 base and the J gene lost 10 bases, with 11 bases spanning the gap. The CDR3 runs to 14 residues. The germline gives CDR1 MGHRA, CDR2 YSYEKL. CDR3 amino acids: CASSQAGGGSPLHF. CDR3 in DNA: TGCGCCAGCAGCCAAGCCGGGGGAGGATCACCCCTCCACTTT.